This section outlines one T cell receptor beta chain sequence together with its context. Its antigen is as yet unknown. Germline CDR1 is SGDLS and CDR2 is YYNGEE. The V gene lost 3 bases and the J gene lost 6 bases, with 12 bases spanning the gap. The CDR3 extends over 13 amino acids. This sample was taken from a study of OX40 agonist ivuxolimab in advanced cancers. The wider study: Enrollees could have had prior anti-PD-1, anti-PD-L1 or anti-CTLA-4 therapy, which around 40% had received.

General study results and limits: CD8+ T cells (on average) carried more expanded clones than CD4+ T cells. Specificity for antigen went undetermined in the expanded peripheral T cells. Both blood CD4+ and CD8+ T cells showed clonal growth by week 6 at 0.1 to 3.0 mg/kg.

The assay was immunoSEQ multiplex PCR, and TCRdb's table has in-frame clones only and misses some. This table has over 45,000 clones, about 88% appearing once. The chain links TRBV9 to TRBJ1-2; D is possibly TRBD1 (6 bases). This clonotype was sampled from an adult with an advanced solid tumor such as melanoma, head and neck, liver or kidney cancer. The material was CD4+ or CD8+ T cells sorted from blood, obtained in a trial of the OX40 agonist ivuxolimab. As DNA, the CDR3 is TGTGCCAGCAGCGAGACAGGTGGAGATGGCTACACCTTC. It is translated as CASSETGGDGYTF.